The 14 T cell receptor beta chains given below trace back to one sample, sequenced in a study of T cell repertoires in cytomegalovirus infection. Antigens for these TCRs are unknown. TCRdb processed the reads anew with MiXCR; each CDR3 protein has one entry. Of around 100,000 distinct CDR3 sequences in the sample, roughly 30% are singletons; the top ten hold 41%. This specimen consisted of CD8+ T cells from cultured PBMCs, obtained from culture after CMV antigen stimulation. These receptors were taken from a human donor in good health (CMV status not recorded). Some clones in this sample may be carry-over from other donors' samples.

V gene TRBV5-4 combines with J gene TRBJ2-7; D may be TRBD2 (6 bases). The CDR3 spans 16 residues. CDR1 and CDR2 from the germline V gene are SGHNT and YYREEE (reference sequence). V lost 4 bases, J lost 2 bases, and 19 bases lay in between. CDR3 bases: TGTGCCAGCAGCCAGGACGGAGGGGACTTGCCCTACGAGCAGTACTTC. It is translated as CASSQDGGDLPYEQYF.

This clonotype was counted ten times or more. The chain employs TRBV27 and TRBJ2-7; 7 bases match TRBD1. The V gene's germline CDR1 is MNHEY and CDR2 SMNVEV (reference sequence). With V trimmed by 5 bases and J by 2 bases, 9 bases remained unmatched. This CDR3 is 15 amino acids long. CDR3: CASSARDRGTYEQYF. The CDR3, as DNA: TGTGCCAGCAGTGCCCGGGACAGAGGTACCTACGAGCAGTACTTC.

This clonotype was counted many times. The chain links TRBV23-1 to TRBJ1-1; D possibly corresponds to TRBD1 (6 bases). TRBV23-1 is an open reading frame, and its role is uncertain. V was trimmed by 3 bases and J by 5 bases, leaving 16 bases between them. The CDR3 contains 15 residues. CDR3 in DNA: TGCGCCAGCAGTCACCTCGCAAGGGGGGTGACTGAAGCTTTCTTT. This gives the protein CASSHLARGVTEAFF.

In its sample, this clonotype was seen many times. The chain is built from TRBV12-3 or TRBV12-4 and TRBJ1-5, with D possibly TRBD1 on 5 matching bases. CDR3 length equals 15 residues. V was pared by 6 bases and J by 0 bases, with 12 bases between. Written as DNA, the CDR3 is TGTGCCAGCAGCTCAGGGCCTTATAGCAATCAGCCCCAGCATTTT. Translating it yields CASSSGPYSNQPQHF.

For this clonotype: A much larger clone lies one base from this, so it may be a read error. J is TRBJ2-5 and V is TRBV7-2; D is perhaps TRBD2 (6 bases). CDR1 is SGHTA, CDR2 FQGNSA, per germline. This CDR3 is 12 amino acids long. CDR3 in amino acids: CAGSLAATTQYF. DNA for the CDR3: TGTGCCGGCAGCTTAGCGGCGACGACCCAGTACTTC.

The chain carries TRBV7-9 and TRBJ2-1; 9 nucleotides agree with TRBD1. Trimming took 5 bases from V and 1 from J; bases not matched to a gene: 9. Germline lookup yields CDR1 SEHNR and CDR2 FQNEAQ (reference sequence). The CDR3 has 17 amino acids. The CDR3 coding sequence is TGTGCCAGCAGCCCAAGGACAGGGGAAACATCCTACAATGAGCAGTTCTTC. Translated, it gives CASSPRTGETSYNEQFF.

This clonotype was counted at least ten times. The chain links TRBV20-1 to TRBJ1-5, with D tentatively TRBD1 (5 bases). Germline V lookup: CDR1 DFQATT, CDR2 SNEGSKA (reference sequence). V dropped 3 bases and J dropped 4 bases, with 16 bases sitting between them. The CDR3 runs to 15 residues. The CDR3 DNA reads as TGCAGTGCTAGGCTGGCGGGACGGGAGAATCAGCCCCAGCATTTT. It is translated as CSARLAGRENQPQHF.

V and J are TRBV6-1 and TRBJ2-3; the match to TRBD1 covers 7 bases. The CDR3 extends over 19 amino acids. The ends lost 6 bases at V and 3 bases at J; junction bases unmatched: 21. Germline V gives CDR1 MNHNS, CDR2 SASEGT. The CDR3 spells CASRAGRTGQLFLTDTQYF. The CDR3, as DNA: TGTGCCAGCAGGGCCGGCCGAACGGGACAGCTGTTTCTGACAGATACGCAGTATTTT.

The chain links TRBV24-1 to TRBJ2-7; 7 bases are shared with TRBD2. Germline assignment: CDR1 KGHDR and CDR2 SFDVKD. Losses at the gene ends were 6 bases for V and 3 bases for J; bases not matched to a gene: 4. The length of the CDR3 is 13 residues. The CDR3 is CATSLTGGYEQYF. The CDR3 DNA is TGTGCCACCAGTTTAACGGGGGGCTACGAGCAGTACTTC.

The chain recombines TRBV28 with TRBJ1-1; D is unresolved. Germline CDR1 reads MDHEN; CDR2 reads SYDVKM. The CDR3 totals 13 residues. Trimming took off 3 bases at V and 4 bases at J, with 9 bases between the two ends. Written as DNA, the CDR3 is TGTGCCAGCAGTTTCATGGTGTCCACTGAAGCTTTCTTT. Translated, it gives CASSFMVSTEAFF.

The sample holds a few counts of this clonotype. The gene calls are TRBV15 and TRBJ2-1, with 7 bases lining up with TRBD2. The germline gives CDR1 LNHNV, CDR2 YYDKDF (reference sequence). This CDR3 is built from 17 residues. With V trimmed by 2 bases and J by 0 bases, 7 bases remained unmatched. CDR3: CATSRRSGPSSYNEQFF. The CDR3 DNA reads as TGTGCCACCAGCAGACGTAGCGGGCCGAGCTCCTACAATGAGCAGTTCTTC.

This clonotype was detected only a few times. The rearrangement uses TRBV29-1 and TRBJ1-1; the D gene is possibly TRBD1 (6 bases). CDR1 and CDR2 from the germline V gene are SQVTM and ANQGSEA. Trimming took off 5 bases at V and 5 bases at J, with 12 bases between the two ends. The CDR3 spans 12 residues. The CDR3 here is CSVQGLETEAFF. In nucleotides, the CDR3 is TGCAGCGTTCAGGGGCTTGAGACTGAAGCTTTCTTT. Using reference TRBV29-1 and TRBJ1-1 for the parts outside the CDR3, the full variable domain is SAVISQKPSRDICQRGTSLTIQCQVDSQVTMMFWYRQQPGQSLTLIATANQGSEATYESGFVIDKFPISRPNLTFSTLTVSNMSPEDSSIYLCSVQGLETEAFFGQGTRLTVV.

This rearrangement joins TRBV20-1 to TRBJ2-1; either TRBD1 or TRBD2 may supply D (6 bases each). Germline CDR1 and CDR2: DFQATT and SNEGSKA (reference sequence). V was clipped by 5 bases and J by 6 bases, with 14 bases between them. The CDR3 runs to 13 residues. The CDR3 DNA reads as TGCAGTGCTTATATTTGGGGGGCCAATGAGCAGTTCTTC. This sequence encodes CSAYIWGANEQFF.

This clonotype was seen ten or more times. The CDR3 here is CASSAPSGAADTQYF. Here the CDR3 DNA reads TGTGCCAGCAGCGCCCCCTCCGGGGCGGCAGATACGCAGTATTTT. The chain is built from TRBV7-9 and TRBJ2-3; tentatively, D is TRBD1 or TRBD2 (5 bases each). Trimming left V 5 bases short and J 4 bases short, with 16 bases between. The germline gives CDR1 SEHNR, CDR2 FQNEAQ (reference sequence). This CDR3 is 15 amino acids long.